These T cell receptor beta chains were read from a single sample in a study of T cells after yellow fever vaccination. Each CDR3 protein gets one entry after TCRdb re-called the 5' RACE reads with MiXCR. In the table there are about 75,000 distinct CDR3 sequences, 7.3% of which are singletons. The material sequenced was CD8+ T cells sorted from PBMCs, taken around 10 days after the first yellow fever vaccination. The receptor set was obtained from a man in his late teens or twenties who received the YFV17D yellow fever vaccine. The CDR3 runs from the conserved cysteine through the conserved F or W. A D gene is named only where the DNA matches it firmly. Clone size appears in some rows only: once, few, many, or a class for an expanded clone.

d_call	clone_size	v_call	j_call	cdr3_aa	cdr3_nt
.	few	TRBV12-3/TRBV12-4	TRBJ2-3	CASSPGYTQYF	TGTGCCAGCAGCCCCGGATATACGCAGTATTTT
.	many	TRBV5-1	TRBJ1-3	CASSLGDRGRQIGNTIYF	TGCGCCAGCAGCTTGGGGGACCGAGGGCGACAAATTGGAAACACCATATATTTT
TRBD2	few	TRBV7-9	TRBJ2-1	CASTPPWTSRSYNEQFF	TGTGCCAGCACCCCCCCGTGGACTAGTCGTTCCTACAATGAGCAGTTCTTC
.	.	TRBV20-1	TRBJ2-2	CSAGVPNTGELFF	TGCAGTGCTGGGGTCCCGAACACCGGGGAGCTGTTTTTT
TRBD1	.	TRBV11-2	TRBJ2-5	CASSLERQKLQGFQETQYF	TGTGCCAGCAGCTTAGAAAGACAGAAACTACAGGGGTTTCAAGAGACCCAGTACTTC
TRBD2	many	TRBV5-1	TRBJ2-7	CASSWTSGPYEQYF	TGCGCCAGCAGCTGGACTAGCGGACCCTACGAGCAGTACTTC
.	few	TRBV27	TRBJ2-3	CASSRAGSGDTQYF	TGTGCCAGCAGTCGGGCAGGGTCAGGAGATACGCAGTATTTT
TRBD1	few	TRBV6-5	TRBJ1-2	CASRPQGVYGYTF	TGTGCCAGCAGACCACAGGGGGTATATGGCTACACCTTC
.	many	TRBV27	TRBJ1-5	CASSLSVASVQPQHF	TGTGCCAGCAGTTTATCGGTGGCATCGGTTCAGCCCCAGCATTTT
.	many	TRBV15	TRBJ2-1	CATSRVGGFNEQFF	TGTGCCACCAGCAGAGTCGGGGGCTTCAATGAGCAGTTCTTC
.	many	TRBV6-2/TRBV6-3	TRBJ2-2	CASSTPTGYTGELFF	TGTGCCAGCAGTACCCCTACAGGTTACACCGGGGAGCTGTTTTTT
TRBD2	.	TRBV29-1	TRBJ2-1	CSVKTGREYNEQFF	TGCAGCGTTAAAACGGGGAGGGAGTACAATGAGCAGTTCTTC